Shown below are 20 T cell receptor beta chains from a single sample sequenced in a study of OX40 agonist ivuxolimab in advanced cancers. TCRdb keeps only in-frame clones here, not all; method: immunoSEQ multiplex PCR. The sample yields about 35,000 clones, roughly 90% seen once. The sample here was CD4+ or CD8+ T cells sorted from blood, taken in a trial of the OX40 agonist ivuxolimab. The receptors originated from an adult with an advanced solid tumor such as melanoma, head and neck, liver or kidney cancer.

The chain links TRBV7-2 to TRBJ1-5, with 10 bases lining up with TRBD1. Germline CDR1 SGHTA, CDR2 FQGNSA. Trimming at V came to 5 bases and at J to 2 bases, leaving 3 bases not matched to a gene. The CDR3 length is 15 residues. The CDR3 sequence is CASSTTGGGNQPQHF. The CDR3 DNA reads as TGTGCCAGCAGCACGACAGGGGGCGGCAATCAGCCCCAGCATTTT. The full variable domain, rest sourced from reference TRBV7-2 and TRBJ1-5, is GAGVSQSPSNKVTEKGKDVELRCDPISGHTALYWYRQSLGQGLEFLIYFQGNSAPDKSGLPSDRFSAERTGGSVSTLTIQRTQQEDSAVYLCASSTTGGGNQPQHFGDGTRLSIL.

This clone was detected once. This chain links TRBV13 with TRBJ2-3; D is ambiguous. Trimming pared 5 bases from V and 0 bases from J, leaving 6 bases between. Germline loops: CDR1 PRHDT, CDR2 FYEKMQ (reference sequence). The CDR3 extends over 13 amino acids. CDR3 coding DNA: TGTGCCAGCAGCCTCCTAAGCACAGATACGCAGTATTTT. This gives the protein CASSLLSTDTQYF.

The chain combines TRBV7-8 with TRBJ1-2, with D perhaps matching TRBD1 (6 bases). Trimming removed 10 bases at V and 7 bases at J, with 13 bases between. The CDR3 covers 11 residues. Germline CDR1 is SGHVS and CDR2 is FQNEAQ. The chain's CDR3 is CAIQTGGGYTF. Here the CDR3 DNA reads TGTGCCATCCAGACAGGAGGTGGCTACACCTTC. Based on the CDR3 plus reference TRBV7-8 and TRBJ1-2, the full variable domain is GAGVSQSPRYKVAKRGQDVALRCDPISGHVSLFWYQQALGQGPEFLTYFQNEAQLDKSGLPSDRFFAERPEGSVSTLKIQRTQQEDSAVYLCAIQTGGGYTFGSGTRLTVV.

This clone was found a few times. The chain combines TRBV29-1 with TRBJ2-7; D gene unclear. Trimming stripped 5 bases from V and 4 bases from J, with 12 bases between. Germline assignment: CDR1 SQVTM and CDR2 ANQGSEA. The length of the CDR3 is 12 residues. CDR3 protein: CSVQATPYEQYF. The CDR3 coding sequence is TGCAGCGTTCAGGCTACCCCTTACGAGCAGTACTTC.

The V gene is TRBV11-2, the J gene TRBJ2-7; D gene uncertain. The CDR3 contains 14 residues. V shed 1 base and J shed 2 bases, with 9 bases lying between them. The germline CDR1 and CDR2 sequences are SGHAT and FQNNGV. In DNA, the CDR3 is TGTGCCAGCAGCTTAGCTGGGTTGACCTACGAGCAGTACTTC. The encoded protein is CASSLAGLTYEQYF.

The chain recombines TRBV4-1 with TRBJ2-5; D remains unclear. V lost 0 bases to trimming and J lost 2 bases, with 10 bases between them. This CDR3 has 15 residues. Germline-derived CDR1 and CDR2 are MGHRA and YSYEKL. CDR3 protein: CASSQDSAGQETQYF. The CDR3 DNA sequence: TGCGCCAGCAGCCAAGACTCGGCAGGACAAGAGACCCAGTACTTC.

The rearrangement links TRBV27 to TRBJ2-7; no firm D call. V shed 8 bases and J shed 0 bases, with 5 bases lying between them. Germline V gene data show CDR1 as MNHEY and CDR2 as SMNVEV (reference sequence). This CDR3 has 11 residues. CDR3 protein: CASGYSYEQYF. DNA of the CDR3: TGTGCCAGCGGGTACTCCTACGAGCAGTACTTC.

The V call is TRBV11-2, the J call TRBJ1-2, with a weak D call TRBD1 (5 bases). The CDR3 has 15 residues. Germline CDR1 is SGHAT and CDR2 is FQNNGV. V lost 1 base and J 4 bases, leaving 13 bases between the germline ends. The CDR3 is CASSLASGPIYGYTF. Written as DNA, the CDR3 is TGTGCCAGCAGCTTAGCCTCAGGGCCTATCTATGGCTACACCTTC.

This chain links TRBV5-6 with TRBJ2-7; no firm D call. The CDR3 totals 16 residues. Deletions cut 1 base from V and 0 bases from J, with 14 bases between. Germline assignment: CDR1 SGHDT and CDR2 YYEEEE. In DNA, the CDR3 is TGTGCCAGCAGCTTGAATGGGGTCCCAAGCTCCTACGAGCAGTACTTC. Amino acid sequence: CASSLNGVPSSYEQYF.

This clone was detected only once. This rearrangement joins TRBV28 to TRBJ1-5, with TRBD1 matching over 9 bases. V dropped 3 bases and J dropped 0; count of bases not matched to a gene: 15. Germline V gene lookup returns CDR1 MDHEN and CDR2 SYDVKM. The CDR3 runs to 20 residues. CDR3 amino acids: CASSFRTGDRVTDSNQPQHF. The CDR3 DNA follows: TGTGCCAGCAGTTTTCGGACCGGGGACAGGGTTACCGATAGCAATCAGCCCCAGCATTTT.

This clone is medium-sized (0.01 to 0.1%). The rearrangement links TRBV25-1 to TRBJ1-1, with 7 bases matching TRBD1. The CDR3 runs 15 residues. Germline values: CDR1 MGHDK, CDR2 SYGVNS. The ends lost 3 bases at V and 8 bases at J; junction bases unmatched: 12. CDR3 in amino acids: CASSDFAGRGAEAFF. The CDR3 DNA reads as TGTGCCAGCAGTGACTTTGCAGGCAGGGGGGCCGAAGCTTTCTTT.

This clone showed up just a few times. CDR3 in amino acids: CASSLGSAQYF. CDR3 sequence (DNA): TGTGCCAGCAGCTTAGGCTCGGCCCAGTACTTC. The gene calls are TRBV7-9 and TRBJ2-5, with unresolved D. V lost 1 base, J lost 9 bases, and 6 bases lay in between. Germline CDR1 SEHNR, CDR2 FQNEAQ (reference sequence). The CDR3 is 11 amino acids.

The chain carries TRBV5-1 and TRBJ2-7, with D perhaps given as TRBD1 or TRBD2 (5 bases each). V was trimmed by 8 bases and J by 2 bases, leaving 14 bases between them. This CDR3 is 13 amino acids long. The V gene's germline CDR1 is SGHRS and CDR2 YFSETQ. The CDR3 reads CASRPGPTYEQYF. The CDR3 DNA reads TGCGCCAGTAGACCGGGGCCAACCTACGAGCAGTACTTC.

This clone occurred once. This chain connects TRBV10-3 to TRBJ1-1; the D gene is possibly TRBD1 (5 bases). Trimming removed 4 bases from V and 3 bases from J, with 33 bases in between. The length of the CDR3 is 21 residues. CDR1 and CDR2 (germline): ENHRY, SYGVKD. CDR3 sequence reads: CAISAYYTGLSARDGDTEAFF. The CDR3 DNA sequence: TGTGCCATCAGTGCGTACTATACCGGACTGTCCGCTCGGGACGGGGACACTGAAGCTTTCTTT.

The CDR3 DNA sequence: TGTGCCAGCAGCTTTGGGCGGGAGCTAAGTGAGCAGTACTTC. It codes for CASSFGRELSEQYF. The J gene is TRBJ2-7, the V gene TRBV5-4, with TRBD2 matching over 7 bases. The CDR3 runs 14 residues. Trimming removed 2 bases from V and 7 bases from J; junction bases left unmatched: 9. Germline V lookup: CDR1 SGHNT, CDR2 YYREEE (reference sequence).

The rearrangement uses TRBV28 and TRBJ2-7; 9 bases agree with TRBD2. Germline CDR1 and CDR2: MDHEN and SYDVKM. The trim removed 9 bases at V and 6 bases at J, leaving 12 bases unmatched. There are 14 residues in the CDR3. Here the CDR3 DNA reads TGTGCCAGGCGCCTGGAGCGGGAGGTAGGCGAGCAGTACTTC. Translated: CARRLEREVGEQYF.

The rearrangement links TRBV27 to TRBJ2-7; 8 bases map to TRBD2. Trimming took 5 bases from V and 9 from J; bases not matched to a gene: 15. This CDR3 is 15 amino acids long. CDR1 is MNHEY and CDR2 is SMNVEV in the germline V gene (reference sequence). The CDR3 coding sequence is TGTGCCAGCAGTCCTGAGCGGGAGCGACCCACGAGGCAGTACTTC. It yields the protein CASSPERERPTRQYF.

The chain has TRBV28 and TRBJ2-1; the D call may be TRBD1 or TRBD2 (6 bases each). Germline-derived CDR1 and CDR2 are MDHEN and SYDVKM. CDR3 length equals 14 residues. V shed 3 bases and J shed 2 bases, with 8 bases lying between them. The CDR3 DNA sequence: TGTGCCAGCAGTTTTGGGGGGCCCTACAATGAGCAGTTCTTC. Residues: CASSFGGPYNEQFF.

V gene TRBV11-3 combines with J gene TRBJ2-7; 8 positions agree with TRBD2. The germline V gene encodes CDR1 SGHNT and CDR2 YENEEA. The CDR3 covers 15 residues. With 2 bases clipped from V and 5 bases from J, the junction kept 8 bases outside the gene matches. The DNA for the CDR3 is TGTGCCAGCAGCTTAAGGCCGGGAGGGGTGGACGAGCAGTACTTC. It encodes CASSLRPGGVDEQYF.

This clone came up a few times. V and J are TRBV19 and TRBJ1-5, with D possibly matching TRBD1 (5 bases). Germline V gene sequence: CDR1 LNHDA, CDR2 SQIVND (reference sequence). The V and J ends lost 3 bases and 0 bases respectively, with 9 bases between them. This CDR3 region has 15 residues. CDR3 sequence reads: CASSIQGYSNQPQHF. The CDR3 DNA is TGTGCCAGTAGTATCCAGGGATATAGCAATCAGCCCCAGCATTTT.